This T cell receptor (beta chain) was recovered during a study of blood T cell repertoires in COVID-19. Background on the study: Samples representing acute and convalescent COVID-19 were sourced from the United States, Italy and Spain. T cells, B-cell-depleted T cells, or PBMCs provided the cDNA or gDNA that served as material.

The CDR3 is made up of 12 amino acids. Germline-derived CDR1 and CDR2 are SEHNR and FQNEAQ (reference sequence). The V and J ends lost 7 bases and 4 bases respectively, with 7 bases between them. In the source study's methods: Nucleated cell number was recorded as an estimate derived from reference gene primer amplification. Profiling relied on immunoSEQ multiplex PCR, and the TCRdb table lists in-frame clones only, not all of them. V and J calls and clone size follow that table, whereas D and trimming were derived from the DNA. The sample has 100,000 to 150,000 clones; roughly 69% are singletons. The rearrangement joins TRBV7-9 to TRBJ2-2; D remains ambiguous. Sequenced material: peripheral blood. The source of this sequence is a woman in her 70s with acute or convalescent COVID-19. CDR3 in DNA: TGTGCCAGCATAGTTGTCACCGGGGAGCTGTTTTTT. It yields the protein CASIVVTGELFF.